The source of this T cell receptor beta chain is a study of blood T cell repertoires in COVID-19. Produced via immunoSEQ multiplex PCR; TCRdb's table is partial and in-frame only. The sample includes roughly 87,000 clones, more than 75% of them seen just once. The CDR3 consists of 11 residues. Germline CDR1 and CDR2: GTSNPN and SVGIG (reference sequence). With V trimmed by 5 bases and J by 6 bases, 3 bases remained unmatched. This TCR came from a man aged 45 to 65 with active COVID-19. What was sequenced was peripheral blood. V usage is TRBV30 and J usage is TRBJ1-2; 7 bases line up with TRBD1. CDR3 protein: CAWPQGDGYTF. CDR3 DNA sequence: TGTGCCTGGCCCCAGGGGGATGGCTACACCTTC.